This entry lists 19 T cell receptor beta chains sequenced from one sample in a study of human T cells and chemical hapten exposure. TCRdb itself ran the RACE reads through MiXCR, one entry per CDR3 protein. The sample has 97,000 or so distinct CDR3 sequences; 27% are singletons. Noted time point: patch test 3, about 24 weeks after DPC sensitization. This sample's treatment: therapeutic diphenylcyclopropenone sensitization with weekly scalp DPC. This sample comprised whole blood, obtained in connection with sensitization to the hapten diphenylcyclopropenone (DPC). The receptors were sampled from a man aged 40-50 years with alopecia areata. Some clones in this sample may be carry-over from other donors' samples.

A few counts support this clonotype. The V call is TRBV20-1, the J call TRBJ2-3; D is undetermined. This CDR3 has 13 residues. In germline, CDR1 is DFQATT, CDR2 SNEGSKA (reference sequence). The CDR3 protein is CSVDKRSPDTQYF. CDR3 DNA: TGCAGCGTTGACAAGAGGTCGCCAGATACGCAGTATTTT.

The V call is TRBV4-1, the J call TRBJ2-2, with a weak D call TRBD2 (5 bases). Trimming shortened V by 4 bases and J by 9 bases, and 18 bases separated the two germline ends. The CDR3 contains 15 residues. Germline CDR1 reads MGHRA; CDR2 reads YSYEKL. CDR3 protein: CASSRDDTGSRELFF. The CDR3 DNA sequence: TGCGCCAGCAGCCGGGATGACACGGGAAGCCGGGAGCTGTTTTTT.

The chain links TRBV3-1 to TRBJ2-7, with TRBD2 as a possible D gene (6 bases). Germline V CDR1 and CDR2: LGHDT, YNNKEL (reference sequence). The V end was cut by 0 bases, the J end by 6 bases, with 18 bases between. This CDR3 comprises 16 residues. The CDR3 DNA follows: TGTGCCAGCAGCCAAGATGTTGACGGGAGCTCGGCCGAGCAGTACTTC. Its translation is CASSQDVDGSSAEQYF.

The chain joins TRBV28 to TRBJ2-1, with TRBD2 identical over 8 bases. The CDR3 runs to 14 residues. Trimming at V came to 4 bases and at J to 3 bases, leaving 2 bases not matched to a gene. Germline V gene sequence: CDR1 MDHEN, CDR2 SYDVKM. CDR3 sequence: CASSSGGNYNEQFF. As DNA, the CDR3 is TGTGCCAGCAGTTCGGGGGGGAACTACAATGAGCAGTTCTTC. The full variable domain, rest sourced from reference TRBV28 and TRBJ2-1, is DVKVTQSSRYLVKRTGEKVFLECVQDMDHENMFWYRQDPGLGLRLIYFSYDVKMKEKGDIPEGYSVSREKKERFSLILESASTNQTSMYLCASSSGGNYNEQFFGPGTRLTVL.

In this sample, this clonotype turned up a few times. This chain links TRBV29-1 with TRBJ2-1; 9 bases fit TRBD2. J lost 0 bases, V lost 1 base, and 7 bases had no gene match. The CDR3 runs 17 residues. The germline gives CDR1 SQVTM, CDR2 ANQGSEA. The CDR3 sequence is CSVEVAGAFFSYNEQFF. DNA for the CDR3: TGCAGCGTTGAAGTAGCGGGAGCCTTCTTCTCCTACAATGAGCAGTTCTTC.

In this sample, this clonotype turned up a few times. The rearrangement links TRBV10-3 to TRBJ2-3; 8 bases align to TRBD2. CDR3 length equals 13 residues. Losses at the gene ends were 3 bases for V and 8 bases for J; bases not matched to a gene: 4. Germline assignment: CDR1 ENHRY and CDR2 SYGVKD. CDR3 sequence: CAISELSGGTQYF. The CDR3 DNA sequence: TGTGCCATCAGTGAATTAAGCGGGGGTACGCAGTATTTT.

This clonotype was picked up many times. This chain uses TRBV12-3 or TRBV12-4 with TRBJ2-7; D might be TRBD2 (6 bases). The CDR3 covers 13 residues. The V end was cut by 2 bases, the J end by 4 bases, with 9 bases between. The CDR3 region has the DNA TGTGCCAGCAGTTTACGGGGGAGGTACGAGCAGTACTTC. Translation: CASSLRGRYEQYF.

For the CDR3, the DNA is TGTGCCAGCAGCACCACACAGGGTCAGCCCCAGCATTTT. This gives the protein CASSTTQGQPQHF. The chain couples TRBV7-9 to TRBJ1-5, with D perhaps TRBD1 (6 bases). Per germline, CDR1 SEHNR and CDR2 FQNEAQ (reference sequence). This CDR3 is 13 amino acids long. The V end lost 5 bases, the J end lost 6 bases, and 11 bases lay between the germline ends.

Ten or more counts support this clonotype. The J gene is TRBJ1-5, the V gene TRBV28, with D possibly being TRBD1 (6 bases). V lost 4 bases, J lost 0 bases, and 13 bases lay in between. CDR1 and CDR2 from the germline V gene are MDHEN and SYDVKM. The CDR3 length is 16 residues. The CDR3 loop is CASSSTGLYSNQPQHF. DNA for the CDR3: TGTGCCAGCAGTTCGACAGGACTCTATAGCAATCAGCCCCAGCATTTT.

The chain links TRBV4-2 to TRBJ2-7; D perhaps matches TRBD2 (6 bases). Trimming cost V 0 bases and J 3 bases, with 21 bases left between them. The CDR3 is made up of 18 amino acids. Germline V gene sequence: CDR1 LGHNA, CDR2 YNFKEQ. The CDR3 DNA follows: TGTGCCAGCAGCCAAGAAATGTCTTTCGCGGGGCCGGGCTACGAGCAGTACTTC. It translates to CASSQEMSFAGPGYEQYF.

The chain carries TRBV20-1 and TRBJ2-7, with unresolved D. The V end lost 3 bases, the J end lost 0 bases, and 6 bases lay between the germline ends. Germline-derived CDR1 and CDR2 are DFQATT and SNEGSKA (reference sequence). The CDR3 is 12 amino acids. This chain's CDR3 is CSASDDSYEQYF. CDR3 nucleotides: TGCAGTGCTAGTGACGACTCCTACGAGCAGTACTTC.

This rearrangement joins TRBV20-1 to TRBJ1-3, with D uncertain. The CDR3 length is 11 residues. V lost 6 bases to trimming and J lost 2 bases, with 5 bases between them. CDR1 is DFQATT, CDR2 SNEGSKA, per germline (reference sequence). CDR3 DNA sequence: TGCAGTGCGGAGACTGGAAACACCATATATTTT. It specifies CSAETGNTIYF.

This clonotype occurred a few times. The chain recombines TRBV5-1 with TRBJ2-1, with 14 bases matching TRBD2. CDR3 length: 20 residues. Germline CDR1 reads SGHRS; CDR2 reads YFSETQ. V trimming: 4 bases; J trimming: 7 bases; junction bases outside the gene matches: 19. The CDR3 region has the DNA TGCGCCAGCAGCACGATTCCGGGACTAGCGGGAGTACCTTTTGGGAATGAGCAGTTCTTC. Encoded protein: CASSTIPGLAGVPFGNEQFF.

This clonotype was found a few times. This chain joins TRBV4-1 and TRBJ2-6; 9 bases map to TRBD1. The CDR3 spans 16 residues. The germline gives CDR1 MGHRA, CDR2 YSYEKL. The ends lost 10 bases at V and 0 bases at J; junction bases unmatched: 7. CDR3: CAISGQGISGANVLTF. The CDR3 DNA follows: TGCGCCATCTCTGGACAGGGGATCTCTGGGGCCAACGTCCTGACTTTC.

This chain links TRBV6-2 or TRBV6-3 with TRBJ2-3; unclear D gene. Deletions cut 5 bases from V and 2 bases from J, with 8 bases between. The germline V gene encodes CDR1 MNHEY and CDR2 SVGEGT. The CDR3 covers 13 residues. The CDR3 loop is CASSRRLTDTQYF. The CDR3 DNA sequence: TGTGCCAGCAGTCGGAGACTCACAGATACGCAGTATTTT.

This clonotype has at least ten counts. The gene calls are TRBV28 and TRBJ1-3; D is ambiguous. Germline V gene lookup returns CDR1 MDHEN and CDR2 SYDVKM. V lost 6 bases to trimming and J lost 2 bases, with 11 bases between them. The CDR3 extends over 14 amino acids. The CDR3: CASSPAGTGNTIYF. The CDR3 nucleotides are TGTGCCAGCAGCCCGGCGGGTACTGGAAACACCATATATTTT.

This clonotype was detected a few times. V and J are TRBV28 and TRBJ2-7; TRBD2 agrees at 8 bases. The CDR3 is made up of 15 amino acids. The junction had 9 bases not matched to a gene; V was cut back by 2 bases and J by 6 bases. The germline V gene encodes CDR1 MDHEN and CDR2 SYDVKM. The CDR3 sequence: CASSLVPGLEAEQYF. The CDR3 nucleotides read TGTGCCAGCAGTTTAGTGCCGGGACTAGAGGCCGAGCAGTACTTC.

The J gene is TRBJ2-5, the V gene TRBV7-2; TRBD2 matches at 7 bases. This CDR3 spans 14 amino acids. Trimming cost V 5 bases and J 2 bases; bases outside gene matches: 5. Germline V gene data show CDR1 as SGHTA and CDR2 as FQGNSA. The CDR3 reads CASSPGLQQETQYF. For the CDR3, the DNA is TGTGCCAGCAGCCCGGGACTACAGCAAGAGACCCAGTACTTC.

This clonotype occurred many times. The gene calls are TRBV27 and TRBJ1-6; D uncertain. Deletions cut 5 bases from V and 6 bases from J, with 11 bases between. CDR3 length: 14 residues. Germline CDR1 is MNHEY and CDR2 is SMNVEV (reference sequence). The CDR3 DNA sequence: TGTGCCAGCAGTCCGACACTAAGTAATTCACCCCTCCACTTT. This codes for CASSPTLSNSPLHF.